This T cell receptor beta chain is drawn from a study of blood T cell repertoires in COVID-19. Study summary: Samples taken during acute and convalescent COVID-19 were collected in the United States, Italy and Spain. From T cells, B-cell-depleted T cells, or PBMCs came the material, which was cDNA or gDNA.

The germline V gene has CDR1 MNHEY and CDR2 SVGAGI. This CDR3 has 14 amino acids. Trimming pared 4 bases from V and 9 bases from J, leaving 16 bases between. Per the original data handling: Scientists estimated how many nucleated cells there were by amplifying reference gene primers. Sequencing used immunoSEQ multiplex PCR; TCRdb keeps in-frame clones, though not all of them. For V, J and clone size, that table is used; D and trimming come from the DNA. The sample consists of 200,000 to 250,000 clones, roughly 84% of them appearing once. Sequenced material: peripheral blood. The J gene is TRBJ1-3, the V gene TRBV6-5; possibly TRBD1 for D (5 bases). The TCR originated in a woman of 80 years or more with acute or convalescent COVID-19. CDR3 in amino acids: CASSSALREGTIYF. CDR3 coding DNA: TGTGCCAGCAGTTCCGCTCTCAGGGAGGGCACCATATATTTT.